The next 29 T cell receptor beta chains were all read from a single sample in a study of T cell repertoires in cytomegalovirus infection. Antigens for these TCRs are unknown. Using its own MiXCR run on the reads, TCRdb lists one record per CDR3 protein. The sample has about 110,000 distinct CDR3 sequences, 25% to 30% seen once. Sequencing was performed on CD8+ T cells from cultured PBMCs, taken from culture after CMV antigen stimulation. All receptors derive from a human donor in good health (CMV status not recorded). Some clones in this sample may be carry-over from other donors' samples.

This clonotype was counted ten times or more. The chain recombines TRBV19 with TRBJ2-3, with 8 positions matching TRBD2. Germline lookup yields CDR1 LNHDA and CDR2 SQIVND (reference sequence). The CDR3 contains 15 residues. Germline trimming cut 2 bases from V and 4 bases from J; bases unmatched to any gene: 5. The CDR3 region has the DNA TGTGCCAGTAGTATATTAGCGGGGCACGCAGATACGCAGTATTTT. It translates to CASSILAGHADTQYF.

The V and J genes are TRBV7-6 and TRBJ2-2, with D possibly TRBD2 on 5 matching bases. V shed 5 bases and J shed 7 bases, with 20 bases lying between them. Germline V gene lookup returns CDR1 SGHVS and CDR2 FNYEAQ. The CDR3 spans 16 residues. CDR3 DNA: TGTGCCAGCAGCCCCCTGGGGAGTCCAACCGACGGGGAGCTGTTTTTT. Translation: CASSPLGSPTDGELFF.

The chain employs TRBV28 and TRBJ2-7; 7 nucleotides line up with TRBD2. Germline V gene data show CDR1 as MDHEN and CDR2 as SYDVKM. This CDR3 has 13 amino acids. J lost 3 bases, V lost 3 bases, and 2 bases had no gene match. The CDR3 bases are TGTGCCAGCAGTTTTGGACTAGACTACGAGCAGTACTTC. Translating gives CASSFGLDYEQYF.

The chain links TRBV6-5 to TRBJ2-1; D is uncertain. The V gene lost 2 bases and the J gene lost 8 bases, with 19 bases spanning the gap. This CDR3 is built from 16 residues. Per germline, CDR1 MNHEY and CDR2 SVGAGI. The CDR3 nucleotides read TGTGCCAGCAGTTACCCTTGGGCTCTAGGGATGGATGAGCAGTTCTTC. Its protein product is CASSYPWALGMDEQFF.

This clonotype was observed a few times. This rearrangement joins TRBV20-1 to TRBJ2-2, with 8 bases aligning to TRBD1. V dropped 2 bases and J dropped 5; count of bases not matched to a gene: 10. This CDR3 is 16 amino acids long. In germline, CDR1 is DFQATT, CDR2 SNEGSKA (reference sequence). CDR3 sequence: CSARLNRGTGTGELFF. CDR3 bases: TGCAGTGCTAGATTAAACAGGGGGACTGGGACCGGGGAGCTGTTTTTT.

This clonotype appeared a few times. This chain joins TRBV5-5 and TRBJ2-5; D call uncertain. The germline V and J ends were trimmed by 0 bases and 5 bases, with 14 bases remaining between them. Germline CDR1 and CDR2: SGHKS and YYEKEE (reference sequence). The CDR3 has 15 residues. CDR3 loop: CASSLDGRLGETQYF. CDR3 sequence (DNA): TGTGCCAGCAGCTTGGACGGGCGACTGGGGGAGACCCAGTACTTC.

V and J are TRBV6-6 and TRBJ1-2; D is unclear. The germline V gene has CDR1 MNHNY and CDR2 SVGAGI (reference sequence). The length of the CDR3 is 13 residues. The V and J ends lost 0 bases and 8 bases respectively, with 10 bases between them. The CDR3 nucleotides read TGTGCCAGCAGTTACTCGGGGTCCGAGGGCTACACCTTC. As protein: CASSYSGSEGYTF.

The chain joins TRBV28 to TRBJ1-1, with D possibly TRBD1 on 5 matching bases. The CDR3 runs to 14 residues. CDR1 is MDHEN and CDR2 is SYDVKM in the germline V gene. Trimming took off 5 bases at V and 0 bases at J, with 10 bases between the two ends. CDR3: CASSPQGLNTEAFF. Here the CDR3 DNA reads TGTGCCAGCAGTCCGCAGGGATTGAACACTGAAGCTTTCTTT.

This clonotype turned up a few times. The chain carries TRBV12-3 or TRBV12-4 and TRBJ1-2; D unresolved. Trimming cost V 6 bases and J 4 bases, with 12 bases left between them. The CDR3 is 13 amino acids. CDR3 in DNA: TGTGCCAGCAGCAACCGAGGTATCTATGGCTACACCTTC. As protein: CASSNRGIYGYTF.

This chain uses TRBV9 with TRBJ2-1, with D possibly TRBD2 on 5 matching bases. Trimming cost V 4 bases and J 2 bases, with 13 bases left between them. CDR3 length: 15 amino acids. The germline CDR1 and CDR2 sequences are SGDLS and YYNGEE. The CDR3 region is CASSFPSSPYNEQFF. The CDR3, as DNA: TGTGCCAGCAGCTTCCCTAGCAGTCCCTACAATGAGCAGTTCTTC.

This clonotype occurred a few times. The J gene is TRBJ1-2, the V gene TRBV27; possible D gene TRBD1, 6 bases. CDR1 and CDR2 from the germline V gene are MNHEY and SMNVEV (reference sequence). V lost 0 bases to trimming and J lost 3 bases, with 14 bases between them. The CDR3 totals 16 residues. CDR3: CASSLSTGLVDYGYTF. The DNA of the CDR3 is TGTGCCAGCAGTTTATCGACAGGCTTGGTCGACTATGGCTACACCTTC.

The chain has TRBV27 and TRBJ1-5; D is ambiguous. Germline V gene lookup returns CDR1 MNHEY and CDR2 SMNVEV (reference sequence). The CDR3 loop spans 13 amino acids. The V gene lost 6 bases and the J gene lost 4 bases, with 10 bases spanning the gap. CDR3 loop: CASRLGWNQPQHF. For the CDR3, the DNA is TGTGCCAGCAGGTTGGGATGGAATCAGCCCCAGCATTTT.

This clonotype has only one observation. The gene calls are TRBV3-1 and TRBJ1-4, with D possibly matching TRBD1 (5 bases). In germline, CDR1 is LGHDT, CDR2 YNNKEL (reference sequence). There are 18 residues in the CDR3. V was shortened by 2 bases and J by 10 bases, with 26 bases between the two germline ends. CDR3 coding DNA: TGTGCCAGCAGCCAATCCCTTCCAGACTACTGGCATAGGGGAAAACTGTTTTTT. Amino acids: CASSQSLPDYWHRGKLFF. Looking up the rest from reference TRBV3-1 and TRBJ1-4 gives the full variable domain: DTAVSQTPKYLVTQMGNDKSIKCEQNLGHDTMYWYKQDSKKFLKIMFSYNNKELIINETVPNRFSPKSPDKAHLNLHINSLELGDSAVYFCASSQSLPDYWHRGKLFFGSGTQLSVL.

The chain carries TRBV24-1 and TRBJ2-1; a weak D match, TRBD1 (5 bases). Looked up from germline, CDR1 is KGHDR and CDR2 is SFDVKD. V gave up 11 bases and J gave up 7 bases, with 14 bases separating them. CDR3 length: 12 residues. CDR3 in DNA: TGTGCCATTGGGCAGGGTGGGAATGAGCAGTTCTTC. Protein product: CAIGQGGNEQFF.

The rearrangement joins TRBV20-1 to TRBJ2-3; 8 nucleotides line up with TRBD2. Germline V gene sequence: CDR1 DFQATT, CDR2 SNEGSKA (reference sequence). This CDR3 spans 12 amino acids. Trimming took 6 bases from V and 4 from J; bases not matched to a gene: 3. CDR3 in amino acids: CSATGGADTQYF. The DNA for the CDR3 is TGCAGTGCCACGGGGGGGGCAGATACGCAGTATTTT.

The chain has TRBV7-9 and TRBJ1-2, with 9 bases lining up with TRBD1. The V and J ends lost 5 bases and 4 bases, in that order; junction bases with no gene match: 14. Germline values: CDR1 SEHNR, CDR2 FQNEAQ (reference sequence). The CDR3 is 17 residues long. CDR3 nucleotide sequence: TGTGCCAGCAGCGCTGGGACAGGGAGGAGGGAAAGCTATGGCTACACCTTC. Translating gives CASSAGTGRRESYGYTF.

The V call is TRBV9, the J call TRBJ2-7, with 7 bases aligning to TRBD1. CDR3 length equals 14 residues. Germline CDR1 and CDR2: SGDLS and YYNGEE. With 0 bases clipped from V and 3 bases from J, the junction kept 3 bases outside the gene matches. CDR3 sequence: CASSVDQGDYEQYF. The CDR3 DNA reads TGTGCCAGCAGCGTAGACCAGGGGGACTACGAGCAGTACTTC.

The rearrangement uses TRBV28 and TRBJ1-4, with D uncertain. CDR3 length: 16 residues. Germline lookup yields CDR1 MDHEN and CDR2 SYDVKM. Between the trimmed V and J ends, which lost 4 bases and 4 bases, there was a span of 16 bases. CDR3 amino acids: CASSSFPTAYNEKLFF. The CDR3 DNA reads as TGTGCCAGCAGTTCCTTCCCCACCGCCTATAATGAAAAACTGTTTTTT.

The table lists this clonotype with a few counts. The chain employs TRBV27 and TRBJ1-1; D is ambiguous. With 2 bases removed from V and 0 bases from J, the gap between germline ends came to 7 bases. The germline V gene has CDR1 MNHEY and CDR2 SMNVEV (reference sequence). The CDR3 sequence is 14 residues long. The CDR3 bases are TGTGCCAGCAGTTTACTGAACATGAACACTGAAGCTTTCTTT. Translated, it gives CASSLLNMNTEAFF.

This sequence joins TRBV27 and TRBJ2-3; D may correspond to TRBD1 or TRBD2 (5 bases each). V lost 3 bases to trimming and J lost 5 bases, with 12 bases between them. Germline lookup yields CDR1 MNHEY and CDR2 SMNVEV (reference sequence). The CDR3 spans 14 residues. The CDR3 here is CASSFQGAGDTQYF. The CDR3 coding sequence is TGTGCCAGCAGTTTCCAAGGGGCGGGAGATACGCAGTATTTT.

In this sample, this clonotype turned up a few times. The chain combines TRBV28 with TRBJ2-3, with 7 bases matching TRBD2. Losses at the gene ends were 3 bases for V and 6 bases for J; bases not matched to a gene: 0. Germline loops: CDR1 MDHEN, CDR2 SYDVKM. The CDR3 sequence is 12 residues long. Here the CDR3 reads CASSFGGDTQYF. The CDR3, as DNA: TGTGCCAGCAGTTTCGGGGGGGATACGCAGTATTTT.

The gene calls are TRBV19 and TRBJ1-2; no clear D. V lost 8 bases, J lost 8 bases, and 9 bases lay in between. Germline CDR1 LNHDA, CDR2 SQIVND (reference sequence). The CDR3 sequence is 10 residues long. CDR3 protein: CASGEWGYTF. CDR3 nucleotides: TGTGCCAGTGGTGAATGGGGCTACACCTTC.

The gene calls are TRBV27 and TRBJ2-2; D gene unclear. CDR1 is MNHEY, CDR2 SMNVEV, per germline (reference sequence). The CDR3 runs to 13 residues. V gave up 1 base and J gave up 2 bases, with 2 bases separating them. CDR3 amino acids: CASSLLNTGELFF. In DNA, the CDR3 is TGTGCCAGCAGTTTATTAAACACCGGGGAGCTGTTTTTT.

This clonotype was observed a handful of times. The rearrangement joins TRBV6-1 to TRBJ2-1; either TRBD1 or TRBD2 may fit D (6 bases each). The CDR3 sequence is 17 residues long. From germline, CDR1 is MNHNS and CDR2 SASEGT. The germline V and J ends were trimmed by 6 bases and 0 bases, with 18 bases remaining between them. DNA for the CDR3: TGTGCCAGCAGGGGGATTGGGGGGCCGAGCTCCTACAATGAGCAGTTCTTC. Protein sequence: CASRGIGGPSSYNEQFF.

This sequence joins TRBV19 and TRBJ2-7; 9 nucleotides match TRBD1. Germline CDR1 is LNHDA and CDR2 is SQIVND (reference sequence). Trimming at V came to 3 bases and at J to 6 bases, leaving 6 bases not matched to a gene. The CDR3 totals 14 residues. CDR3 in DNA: TGTGCCAGTAGTATTCGGGACAGGGCGGCCGAGCAGTACTTC. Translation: CASSIRDRAAEQYF.

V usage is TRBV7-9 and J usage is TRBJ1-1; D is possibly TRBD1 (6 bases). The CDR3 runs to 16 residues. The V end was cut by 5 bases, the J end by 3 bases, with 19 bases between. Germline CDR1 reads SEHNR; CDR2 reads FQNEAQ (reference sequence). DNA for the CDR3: TGTGCCAGCAGCGTCCGGGACACAAGTCCTTACACTGAAGCTTTCTTT. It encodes CASSVRDTSPYTEAFF.

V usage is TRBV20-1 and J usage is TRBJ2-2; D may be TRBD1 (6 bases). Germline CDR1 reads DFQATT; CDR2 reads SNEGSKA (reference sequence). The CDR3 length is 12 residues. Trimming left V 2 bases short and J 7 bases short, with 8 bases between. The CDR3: CSARPGVGELFF. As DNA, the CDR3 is TGCAGTGCTAGACCAGGGGTCGGGGAGCTGTTTTTT.

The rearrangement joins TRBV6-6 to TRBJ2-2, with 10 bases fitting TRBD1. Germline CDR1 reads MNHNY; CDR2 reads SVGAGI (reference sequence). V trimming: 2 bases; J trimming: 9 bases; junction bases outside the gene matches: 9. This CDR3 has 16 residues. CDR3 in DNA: TGTGCCAGCAGTTACCCCCCGACAGGGGGCTGGAGGGAGCTGTTTTTT. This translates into CASSYPPTGGWRELFF.

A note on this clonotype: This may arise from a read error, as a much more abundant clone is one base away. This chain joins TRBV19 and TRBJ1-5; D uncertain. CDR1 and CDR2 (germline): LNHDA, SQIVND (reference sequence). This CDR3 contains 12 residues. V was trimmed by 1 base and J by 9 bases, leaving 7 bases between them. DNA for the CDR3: TGTGCCAGTAGTATAGCGGACTGGCCCCAGCATTTT. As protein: CASSIADWPQHF.